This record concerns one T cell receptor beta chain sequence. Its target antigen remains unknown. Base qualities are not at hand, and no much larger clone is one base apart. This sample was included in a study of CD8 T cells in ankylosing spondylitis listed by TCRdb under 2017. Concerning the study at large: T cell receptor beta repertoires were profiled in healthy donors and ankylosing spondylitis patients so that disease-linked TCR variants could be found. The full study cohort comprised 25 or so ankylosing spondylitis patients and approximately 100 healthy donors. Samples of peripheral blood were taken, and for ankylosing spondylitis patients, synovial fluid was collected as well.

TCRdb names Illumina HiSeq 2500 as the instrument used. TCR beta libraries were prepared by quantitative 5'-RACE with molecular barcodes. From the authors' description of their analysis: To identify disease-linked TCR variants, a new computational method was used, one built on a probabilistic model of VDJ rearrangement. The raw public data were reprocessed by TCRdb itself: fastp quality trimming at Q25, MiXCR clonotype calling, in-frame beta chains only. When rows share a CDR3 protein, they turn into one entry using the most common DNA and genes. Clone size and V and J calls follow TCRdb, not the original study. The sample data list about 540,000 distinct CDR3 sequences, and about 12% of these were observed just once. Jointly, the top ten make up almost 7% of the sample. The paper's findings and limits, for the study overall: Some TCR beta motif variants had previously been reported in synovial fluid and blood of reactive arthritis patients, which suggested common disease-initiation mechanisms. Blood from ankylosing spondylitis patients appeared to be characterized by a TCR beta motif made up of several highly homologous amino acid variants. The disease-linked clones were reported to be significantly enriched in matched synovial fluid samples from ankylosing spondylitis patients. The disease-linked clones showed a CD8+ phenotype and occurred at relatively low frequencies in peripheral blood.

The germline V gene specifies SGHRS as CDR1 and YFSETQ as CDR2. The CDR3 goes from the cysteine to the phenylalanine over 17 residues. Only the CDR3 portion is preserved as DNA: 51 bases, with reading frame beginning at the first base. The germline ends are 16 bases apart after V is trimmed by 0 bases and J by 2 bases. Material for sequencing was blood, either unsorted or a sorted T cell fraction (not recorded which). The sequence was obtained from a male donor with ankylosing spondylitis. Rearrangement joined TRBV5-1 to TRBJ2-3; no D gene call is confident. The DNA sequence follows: TGCGCCAGCAGCTTGGCCGAGTTGACCGGTTCCACAGATACGCAGTATTTT. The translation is CASSLAELTGSTDTQYF.